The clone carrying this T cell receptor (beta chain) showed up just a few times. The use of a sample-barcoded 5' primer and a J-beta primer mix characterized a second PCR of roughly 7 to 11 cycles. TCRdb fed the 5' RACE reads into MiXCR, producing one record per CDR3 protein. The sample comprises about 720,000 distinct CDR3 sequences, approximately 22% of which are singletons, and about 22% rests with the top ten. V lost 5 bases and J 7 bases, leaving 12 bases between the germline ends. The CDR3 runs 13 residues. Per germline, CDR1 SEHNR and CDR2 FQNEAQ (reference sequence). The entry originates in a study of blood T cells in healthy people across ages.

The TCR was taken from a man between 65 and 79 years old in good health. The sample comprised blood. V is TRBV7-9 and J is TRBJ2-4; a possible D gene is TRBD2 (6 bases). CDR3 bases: TGTGCCAGCAGCCCCTTCGCGGGGAACATTCAGTACTTC. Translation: CASSPFAGNIQYF.